Given below is one T cell receptor (beta chain) in context. Its antigen is as yet unknown. This CDR3 spans 16 amino acids. The V segment lost 10 bases and the J segment 4 bases; nucleotides outside the gene matches: 14. Per the germline V gene, CDR1 is MNHEY and CDR2 is SVGEGT. Using a J-beta primer mix together with a sample-barcoded 5' primer, a second PCR was run for roughly 6 to 12 cycles. TCRdb redid the calling of the 5' RACE reads with MiXCR, one entry per CDR3 protein. The table lists about 800,000 distinct CDR3 sequences, 20% to 30% of them singletons. These data belong to a study of blood T cells in healthy people across ages. Study outcomes and limitations: Relative to aged donors, long-lived donors carried more naive CD4+ cells and displayed higher diversity.

This sample also belongs to another study, concerning T cells of mothers and their children.

The material sequenced was blood. The chain recombines TRBV6-2 or TRBV6-3 with TRBJ2-1; 9 bases align to TRBD2. The TCR sequence derives from a boy aged 10-17 years in good health. The CDR3 reads CATSLASGDLYNEQFF. The CDR3 DNA reads TGTGCCACCTCCCTGGCTAGCGGGGACCTATACAATGAGCAGTTCTTC.